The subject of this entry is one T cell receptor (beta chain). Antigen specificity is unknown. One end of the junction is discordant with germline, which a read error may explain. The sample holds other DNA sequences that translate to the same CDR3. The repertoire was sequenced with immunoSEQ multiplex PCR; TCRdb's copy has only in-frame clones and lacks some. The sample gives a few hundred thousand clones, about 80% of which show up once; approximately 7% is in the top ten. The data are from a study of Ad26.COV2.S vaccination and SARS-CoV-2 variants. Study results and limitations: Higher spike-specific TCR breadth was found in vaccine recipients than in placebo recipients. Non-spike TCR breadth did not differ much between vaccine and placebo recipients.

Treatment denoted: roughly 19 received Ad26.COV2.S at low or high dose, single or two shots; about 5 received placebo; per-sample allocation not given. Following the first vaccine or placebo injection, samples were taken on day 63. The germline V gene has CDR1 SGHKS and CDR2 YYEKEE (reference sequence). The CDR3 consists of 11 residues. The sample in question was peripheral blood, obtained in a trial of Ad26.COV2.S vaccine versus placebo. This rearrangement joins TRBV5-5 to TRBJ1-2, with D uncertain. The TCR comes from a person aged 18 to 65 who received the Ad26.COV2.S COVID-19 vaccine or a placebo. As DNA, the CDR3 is TGTGCCAGTAGCTTGGACTATGGCTACACCTTC. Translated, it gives CASSLDYGYTF.